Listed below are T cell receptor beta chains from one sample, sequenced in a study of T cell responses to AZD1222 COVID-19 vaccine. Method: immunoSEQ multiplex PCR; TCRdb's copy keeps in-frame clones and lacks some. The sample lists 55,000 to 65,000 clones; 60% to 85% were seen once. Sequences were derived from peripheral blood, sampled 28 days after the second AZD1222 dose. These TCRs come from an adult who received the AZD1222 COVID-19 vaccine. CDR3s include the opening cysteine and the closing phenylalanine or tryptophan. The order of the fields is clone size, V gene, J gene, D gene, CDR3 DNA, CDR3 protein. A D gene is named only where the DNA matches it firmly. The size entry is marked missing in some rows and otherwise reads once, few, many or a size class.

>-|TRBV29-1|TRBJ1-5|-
TGCAGCGTTCTGCAGGGAGATTATCAGCCCCAGCATTTT
CSVLQGDYQPQHF
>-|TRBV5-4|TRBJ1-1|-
TGTGCCAGCAGCTTGGGAAGGGTCGGCGCGAACACTGAAGCTTTCTTT
CASSLGRVGANTEAFF
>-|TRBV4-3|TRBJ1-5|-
TGCGCCAGCAGCCAAGATTCAACGGCCAATCAGCCCCAGCATTTT
CASSQDSTANQPQHF
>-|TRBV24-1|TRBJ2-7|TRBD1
TGTGCCACCAGTGATTCTAGGACAGGGGGCTACGAGCAGTACTTC
CATSDSRTGGYEQYF
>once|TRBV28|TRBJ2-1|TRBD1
TGTGCCAGCAGTTTTGGGACAGGTAGGGGGAATGAGCAGTTCTTC
CASSFGTGRGNEQFF
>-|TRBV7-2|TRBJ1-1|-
TGTGCCAGCAGCTTAGCTCGGGGAATCACTGAAGCTTTCTTT
CASSLARGITEAFF
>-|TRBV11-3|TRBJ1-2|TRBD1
TGTGCCAGCAGCCGACAGGGGGCGAGCGGCTACACCTTC
CASSRQGASGYTF
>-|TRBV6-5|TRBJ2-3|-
TGTGCCAGCAGGGCGACAAATTTAGAGAATACGCAGTATTTT
CASRATNLENTQYF
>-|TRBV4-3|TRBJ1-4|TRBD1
TGCGCCAGCAGCCAAGATCGACAGGGGAATGAAAAACTGTTTTTT
CASSQDRQGNEKLFF
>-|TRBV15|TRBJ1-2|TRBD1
TGTGCCACCAGCAGAGATCAGGGGGCGAGTGGCTACACCTTC
CATSRDQGASGYTF
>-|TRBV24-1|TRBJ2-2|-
TGTGCCACCAGTGATTCCTGGCACTTGAACACCGGGGAGCTGTTTTTT
CATSDSWHLNTGELFF
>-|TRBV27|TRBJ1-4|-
TGTGCCAGCACAACTTGGGGCAGGGATGAAAAACTGTTTTTT
CASTTWGRDEKLFF
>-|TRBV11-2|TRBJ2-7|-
TGTGCCAGCAGCTTACGTCTAGCCGGGTACGAGCAGTACTTC
CASSLRLAGYEQYF
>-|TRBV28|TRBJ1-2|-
TGTGCCAGCAGTTCCCAAGCGACAGAAGATGGTGGTGGCTACACCTTC
CASSSQATEDGGGYTF
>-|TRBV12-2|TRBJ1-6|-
TGTGCAAGTCGCTTAGAGGCAAGGGGGGAGGATTCACCCCTCCACTTT
CASRLEARGEDSPLHF
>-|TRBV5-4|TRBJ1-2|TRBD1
TGTGCCAGCAGCTCATCCAAGACAGGGGGCGAAGATGGCTACACCTTC
CASSSSKTGGEDGYTF
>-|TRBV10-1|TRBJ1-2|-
TGCGCCAGCAGTGAGTCTCCAGGCCTGGGAGGCTACACCTTC
CASSESPGLGGYTF
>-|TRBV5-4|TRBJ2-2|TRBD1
TGTGCCAGCAGCTTGGTGGACAGGGAGGCCGGGGAGCTGTTTTTT
CASSLVDREAGELFF
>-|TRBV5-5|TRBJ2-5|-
TGTGCCAGCAGCGACCCTACAGGAGTTGAGACCCAGTACTTC
CASSDPTGVETQYF
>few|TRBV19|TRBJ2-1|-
TGTGCCAGTAGTGAAGGCCAGGGGTGGGACAATGAGCAGTTCTTC
CASSEGQGWDNEQFF
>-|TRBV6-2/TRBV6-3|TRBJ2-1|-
TGTGCCAGCAGTTATTATACAGGGAAGCCGGAGGGAGAGTTCTTC
CASSYYTGKPEGEFF
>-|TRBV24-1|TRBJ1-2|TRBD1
TGTGCCACCAGTGATGACAGGGGGCAGGGCTATGGCTACACCTTC
CATSDDRGQGYGYTF
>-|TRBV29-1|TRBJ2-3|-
TGCAGCGGCGGGCCTTACACAGATACGCAGTATTTT
CSGGPYTDTQYF
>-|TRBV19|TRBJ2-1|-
TGTGCCAGTAGTCTCTCTAGGTGGGGTCCCTACAATGAGCAGTTCTTC
CASSLSRWGPYNEQFF